The sample holds a few counts of the clone carrying this TCR beta chain. The antigen remains unidentified. This specimen belongs to a study of cytomegalovirus exposure and HLA in healthy donors. Study in general: Researchers previously reported finding about 110 million unique TCR beta sequences from 170 million or so T cells.

General study findings and limits: Analysis performed later found more than 15,000 TCR beta sequences associated with HLA alleles at 0.05 false discovery rate. No immune exposure information besides CMV serostatus was available.

The PCR was carried out with 60 Vbeta primers and 13 Jbeta primers. Measured with immunoSEQ multiplex PCR; TCRdb has only the in-frame clones, and not every one. Of over 30,000 clones listed, 65% to 70% are singletons. V trimming: 8 bases; J trimming: 1 base; junction bases outside the gene matches: 9. The CDR3 has 15 amino acids. CDR1 is MNHEY, CDR2 SVGAGI, per germline. The clonotype comes from a man aged 40-49 years in good health and CMV-seropositive. The genes are TRBV6-5 and TRBJ2-5; 8 bases line up with TRBD2. Specimen: PBMCs. In DNA form, the CDR3 reads TGTGCCAGCTCCCCCAGGCGGGGGGTCCAAGAGACCCAGTACTTC. This gives the protein CASSPRRGVQETQYF.